This T cell receptor (beta chain) came from a study of T cells after yellow fever vaccination. The CDR3 covers 15 residues. The V gene's germline CDR1 is MRHNA and CDR2 SNTAGT. Trimming left V 8 bases short and J 4 bases short, with 18 bases between. In TCRdb, the 5' RACE reads were re-called with MiXCR into one record per CDR3 protein. The table lists under 700,000 distinct CDR3 sequences, around a sixth of them singletons. Details on this clonotype: Its antigen remains unidentified.

Overall study results and limits: Only a minor proportion of clonotypes was detected across both CD4 and CD8 compartments. Abundant clonotypes from the bulk population could get into FACS-sorted repertoires as contaminants. Boosting was followed by the reappearance of most primary-vaccination clones (around 95% CD4, about 90% CD8).

This receptor was obtained from a man in his late teens or twenties who received the YFV17D yellow fever vaccine. V is TRBV6-4 and J is TRBJ2-1; either TRBD1 or TRBD2 may fit D (5 bases each). This specimen consisted of PBMCs, obtained 5 to 6 days after the first yellow fever vaccination. In DNA, the CDR3 is TGTGCCAGCGCCCGAGATGGGGGTCATTACAATGAGCAGTTCTTC. This translates into CASARDGGHYNEQFF.